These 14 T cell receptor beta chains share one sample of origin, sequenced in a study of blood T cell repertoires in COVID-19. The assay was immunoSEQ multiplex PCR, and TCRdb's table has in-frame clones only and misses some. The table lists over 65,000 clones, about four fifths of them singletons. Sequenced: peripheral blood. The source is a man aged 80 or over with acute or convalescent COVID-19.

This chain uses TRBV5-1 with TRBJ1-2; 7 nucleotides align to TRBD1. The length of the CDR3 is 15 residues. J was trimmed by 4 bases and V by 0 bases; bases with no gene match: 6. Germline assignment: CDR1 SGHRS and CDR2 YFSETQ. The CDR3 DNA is TGCGCCAGCAGCTTGGACGGGACAGATAGCTATGGCTACACCTTC. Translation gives CASSLDGTDSYGYTF.

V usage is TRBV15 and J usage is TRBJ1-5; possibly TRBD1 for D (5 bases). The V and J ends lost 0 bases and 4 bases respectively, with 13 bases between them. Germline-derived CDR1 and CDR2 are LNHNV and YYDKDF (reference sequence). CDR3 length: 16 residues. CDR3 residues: CATSRDQGRVNQPQHF. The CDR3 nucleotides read TGTGCCACCAGCAGAGATCAAGGCAGGGTGAATCAGCCCCAGCATTTT.

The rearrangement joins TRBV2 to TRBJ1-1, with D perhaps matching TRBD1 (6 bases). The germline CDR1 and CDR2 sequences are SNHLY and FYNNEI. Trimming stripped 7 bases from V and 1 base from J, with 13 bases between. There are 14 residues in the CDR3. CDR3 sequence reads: CASTLGHPNTEAFF. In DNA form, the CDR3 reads TGTGCCAGCACCTTGGGACATCCGAACACTGAAGCTTTCTTT.

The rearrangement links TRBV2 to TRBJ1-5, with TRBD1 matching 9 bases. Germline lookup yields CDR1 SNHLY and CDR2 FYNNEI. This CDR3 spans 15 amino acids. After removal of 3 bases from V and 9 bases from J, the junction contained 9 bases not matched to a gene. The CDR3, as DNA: TGTGCCAGCAGTGAGCGGACAGGGGACGGAGGGCCCCAGCATTTT. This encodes CASSERTGDGGPQHF.

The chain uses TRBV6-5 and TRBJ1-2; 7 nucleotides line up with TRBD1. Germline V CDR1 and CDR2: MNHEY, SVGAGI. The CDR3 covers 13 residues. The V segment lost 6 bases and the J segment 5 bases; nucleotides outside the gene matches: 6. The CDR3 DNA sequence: TGTGCCAGCAGGAGGGACAGCTATTATGGCTACACCTTC. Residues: CASRRDSYYGYTF.

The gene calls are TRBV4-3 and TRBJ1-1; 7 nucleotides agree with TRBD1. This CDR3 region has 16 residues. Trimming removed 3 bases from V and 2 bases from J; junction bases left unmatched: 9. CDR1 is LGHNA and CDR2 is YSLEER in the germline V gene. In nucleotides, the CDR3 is TGCGCCAGCAGCCAGCTTACCGGGACAGTTAACACTGAAGCTTTCTTT. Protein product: CASSQLTGTVNTEAFF.

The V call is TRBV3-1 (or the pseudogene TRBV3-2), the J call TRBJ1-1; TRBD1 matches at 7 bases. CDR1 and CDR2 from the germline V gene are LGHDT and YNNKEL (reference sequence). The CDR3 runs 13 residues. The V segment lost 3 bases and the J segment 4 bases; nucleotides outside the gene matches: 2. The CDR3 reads CASSQNRGTEAFF. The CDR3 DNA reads TGTGCCAGCAGCCAGAACAGGGGCACTGAAGCTTTCTTT.

The CDR3 is CASRDRGRRLASGYTF. CDR3 coding DNA: TGTGCCAGCAGGGACAGGGGGCGCCGATTAGCCTCTGGCTACACCTTC. V and J are TRBV28 and TRBJ1-2; the match to TRBD1 covers 11 bases. The CDR3 is 16 residues long. Germline V CDR1 and CDR2: MDHEN, SYDVKM. V shed 6 bases, J shed 7 bases, and the junction held 13 bases outside the gene matches.

The DNA for the CDR3 is TGTGCCAGCAGTCCCCGGTCTGGAAACACCATATATTTT. Translation gives CASSPRSGNTIYF. The chain is built from TRBV27 and TRBJ1-3, with D hard to call. The V gene's germline CDR1 is MNHEY and CDR2 SMNVEV (reference sequence). The CDR3 loop spans 13 amino acids. V gave up 5 bases and J gave up 1 base, with 6 bases separating them.

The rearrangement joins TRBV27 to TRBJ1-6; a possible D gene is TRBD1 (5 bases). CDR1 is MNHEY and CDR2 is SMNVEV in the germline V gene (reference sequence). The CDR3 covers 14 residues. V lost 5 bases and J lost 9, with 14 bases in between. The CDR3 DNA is TGTGCCAGCAGTCCACAGGCGTTGGCTTCACCCCTCCACTTT. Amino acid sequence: CASSPQALASPLHF.

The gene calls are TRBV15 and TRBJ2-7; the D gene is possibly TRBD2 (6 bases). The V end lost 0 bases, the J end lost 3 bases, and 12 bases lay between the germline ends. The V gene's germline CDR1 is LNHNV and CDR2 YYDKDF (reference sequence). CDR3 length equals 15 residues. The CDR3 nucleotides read TGTGCCACCAGCAGAGACGGAGGGCCGAACTACGAGCAGTACTTC. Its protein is CATSRDGGPNYEQYF.

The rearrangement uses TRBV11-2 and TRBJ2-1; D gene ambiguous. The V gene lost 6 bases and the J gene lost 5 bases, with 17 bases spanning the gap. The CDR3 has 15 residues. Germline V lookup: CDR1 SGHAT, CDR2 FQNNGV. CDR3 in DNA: TGTGCCAGCAGACCAACTCTTGCCAGGAACAATGAGCAGTTCTTC. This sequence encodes CASRPTLARNNEQFF.

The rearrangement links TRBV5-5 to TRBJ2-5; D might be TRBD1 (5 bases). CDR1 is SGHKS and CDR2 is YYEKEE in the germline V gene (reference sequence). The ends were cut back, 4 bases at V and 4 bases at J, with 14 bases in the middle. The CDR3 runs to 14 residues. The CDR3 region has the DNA TGTGCCAGCAGCCCGCAGGGATCGGGAGAGACCCAGTACTTC. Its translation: CASSPQGSGETQYF. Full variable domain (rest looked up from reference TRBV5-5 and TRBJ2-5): DAGVTQSPTHLIKTRGQQVTLRCSPISGHKSVSWYQQVLGQGPQFIFQYYEKEERGRGNFPDRFSARQFPNYSSELNVNALLLGDSALYLCASSPQGSGETQYFGPGTRLLVL.

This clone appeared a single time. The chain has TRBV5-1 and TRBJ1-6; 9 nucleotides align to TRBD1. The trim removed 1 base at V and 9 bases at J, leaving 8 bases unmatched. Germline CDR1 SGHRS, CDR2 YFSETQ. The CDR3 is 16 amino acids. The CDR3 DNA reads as TGCGCCAGCAGCTTGTACCCCGACAGGGGGAGTTCACCCCTCCACTTT. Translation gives CASSLYPDRGSSPLHF.